This T cell receptor beta chain comes out of a study of post-analysis software for immune sequencing data. Unique-molecular-identifier-tagged TCR beta cDNA libraries were used. TCRdb itself ran the PCR reads through MiXCR, one entry per CDR3 protein. The sample lists 600,000 to 700,000 distinct CDR3 sequences, around 64% occurring once. What was sequenced was blood. This clonotype was sampled from a girl aged 2 to 10 with multiple sclerosis.

CDR3 sequence reads: CASIMRGRSNEQFF. The CDR3 nucleotides read TGTGCCAGCATAATGAGGGGGCGCAGTAATGAGCAGTTCTTC. The chain recombines TRBV12-3 or TRBV12-4 with TRBJ2-1; TRBD1 agrees at 7 bases. The CDR3 covers 14 residues. V dropped 7 bases and J dropped 7; count of bases not matched to a gene: 10.